These 4 T cell receptor beta chains were sequenced from one sample in a study of blood T cell repertoires in COVID-19. Assay used: immunoSEQ multiplex PCR; TCRdb lists only in-frame clones, some missing. The data contain about 290,000 clones, roughly 89% of them singletons. Sequenced input: peripheral blood. The receptors originated from a woman between 40 and 50 years old who had recovered from COVID-19.

This clone was counted only a few times. The rearrangement links TRBV2 to TRBJ1-5, with TRBD1 matching 8 bases. Germline CDR1 SNHLY, CDR2 FYNNEI. The CDR3 length is 12 residues. The V gene end was trimmed by 5 bases and the J gene end by 8 bases; junction bases not matched to a gene: 2. Written as DNA, the CDR3 is TGTGCCAGCAGTCAGGGGGCAGAGCCCCAGCATTTT. Translated: CASSQGAEPQHF.

This sequence joins TRBV5-5 and TRBJ2-1; possible D gene TRBD1, 6 bases. Trimming left V 2 bases short and J 8 bases short, with 20 bases between. In germline, CDR1 is SGHKS, CDR2 YYEKEE (reference sequence). CDR3 size: 16 residues. The CDR3, as DNA: TGTGCCAGCAGCTTATTGGTAGGGACACAGGGTGATGAGCAGTTCTTC. This gives the protein CASSLLVGTQGDEQFF.

This clone was recorded only once. This chain connects TRBV30 to TRBJ1-1; TRBD1 agrees at 7 bases. The V gene's germline CDR1 is GTSNPN and CDR2 SVGIG (reference sequence). The CDR3 covers 14 residues. Trimming cost V 1 base and J 5 bases; bases outside gene matches: 7. The CDR3 protein is CAWSGQGRGTEAFF. The CDR3, as DNA: TGTGCCTGGAGTGGACAGGGACGGGGGACTGAAGCTTTCTTT.

This chain connects TRBV12-3 or TRBV12-4 to TRBJ2-7; TRBD1 matches at 9 bases. V lost 6 bases, J lost 4 bases, and 4 bases stayed unmatched. This CDR3 spans 13 amino acids. CDR3 coding DNA: TGTGCCAGCAGGGGGACAGGGTTTTACGAGCAGTACTTC. It specifies CASRGTGFYEQYF.